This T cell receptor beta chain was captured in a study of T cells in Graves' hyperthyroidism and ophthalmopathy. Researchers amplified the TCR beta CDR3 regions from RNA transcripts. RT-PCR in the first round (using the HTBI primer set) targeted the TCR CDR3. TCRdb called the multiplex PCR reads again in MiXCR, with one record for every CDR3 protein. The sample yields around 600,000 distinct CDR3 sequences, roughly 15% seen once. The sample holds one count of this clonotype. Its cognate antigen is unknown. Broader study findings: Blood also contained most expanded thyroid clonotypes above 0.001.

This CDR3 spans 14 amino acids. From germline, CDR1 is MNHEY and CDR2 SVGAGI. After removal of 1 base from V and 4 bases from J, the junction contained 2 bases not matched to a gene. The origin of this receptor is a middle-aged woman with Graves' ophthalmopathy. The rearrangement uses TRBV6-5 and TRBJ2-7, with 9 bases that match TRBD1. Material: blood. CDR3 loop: CASSYLQGAYEQYF. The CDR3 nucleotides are TGTGCCAGCAGTTACTTACAGGGGGCTTACGAGCAGTACTTC.